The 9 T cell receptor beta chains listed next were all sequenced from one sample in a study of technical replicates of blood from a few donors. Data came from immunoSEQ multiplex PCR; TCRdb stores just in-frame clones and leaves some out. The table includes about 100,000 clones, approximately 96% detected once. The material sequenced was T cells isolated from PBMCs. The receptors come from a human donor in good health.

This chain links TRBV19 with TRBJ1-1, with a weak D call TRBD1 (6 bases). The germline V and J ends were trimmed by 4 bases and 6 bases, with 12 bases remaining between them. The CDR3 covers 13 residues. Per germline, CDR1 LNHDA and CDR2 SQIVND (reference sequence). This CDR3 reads CASSTTGWAEAFF. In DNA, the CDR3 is TGTGCCAGTAGTACGACAGGTTGGGCTGAAGCTTTCTTT.

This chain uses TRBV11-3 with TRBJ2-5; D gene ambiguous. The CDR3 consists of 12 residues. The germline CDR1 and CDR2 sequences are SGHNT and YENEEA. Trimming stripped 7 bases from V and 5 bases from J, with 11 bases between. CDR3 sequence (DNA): TGTGCCAGCAATGGCGGCTTGGAGACCCAGTACTTC. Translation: CASNGGLETQYF.

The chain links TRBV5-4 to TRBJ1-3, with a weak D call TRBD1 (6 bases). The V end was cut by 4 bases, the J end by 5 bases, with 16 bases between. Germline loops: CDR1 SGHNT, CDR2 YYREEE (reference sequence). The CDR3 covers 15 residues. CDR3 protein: CASSPPGGARNTIYF. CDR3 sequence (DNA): TGTGCCAGCAGCCCGCCGGGGGGCGCGAGAAACACCATATATTTT. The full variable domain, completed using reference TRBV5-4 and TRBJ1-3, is ETGVTQSPTHLIKTRGQQVTLRCSSQSGHNTVSWYQQALGQGPQFIFQYYREEENGRGNFPPRFSGLQFPNYSSELNVNALELDDSALYLCASSPPGGARNTIYFGEGSWLTVV.

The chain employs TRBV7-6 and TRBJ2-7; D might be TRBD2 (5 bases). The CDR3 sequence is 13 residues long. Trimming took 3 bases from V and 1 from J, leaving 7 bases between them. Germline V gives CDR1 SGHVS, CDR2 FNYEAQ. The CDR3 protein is CASSFPGSYEQYF. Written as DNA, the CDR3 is TGTGCCAGCAGCTTCCCGGGATCCTACGAGCAGTACTTC.

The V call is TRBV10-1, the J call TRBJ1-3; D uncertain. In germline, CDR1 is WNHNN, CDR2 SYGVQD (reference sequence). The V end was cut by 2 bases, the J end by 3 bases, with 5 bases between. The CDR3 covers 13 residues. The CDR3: CASSERSGNTIYF. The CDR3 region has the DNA TGCGCCAGCAGTGAGCGTAGTGGAAACACCATATATTTT.

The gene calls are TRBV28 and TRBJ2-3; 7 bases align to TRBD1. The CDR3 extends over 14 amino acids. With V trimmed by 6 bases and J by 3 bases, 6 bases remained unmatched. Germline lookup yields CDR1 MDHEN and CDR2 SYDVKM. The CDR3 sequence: CASSLGQPTDTQYF. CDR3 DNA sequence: TGTGCCAGCAGCCTGGGACAGCCAACAGATACGCAGTATTTT. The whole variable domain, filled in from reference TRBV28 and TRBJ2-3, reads DVKVTQSSRYLVKRTGEKVFLECVQDMDHENMFWYRQDPGLGLRLIYFSYDVKMKEKGDIPEGYSVSREKKERFSLILESASTNQTSMYLCASSLGQPTDTQYFGPGTRLTVL.

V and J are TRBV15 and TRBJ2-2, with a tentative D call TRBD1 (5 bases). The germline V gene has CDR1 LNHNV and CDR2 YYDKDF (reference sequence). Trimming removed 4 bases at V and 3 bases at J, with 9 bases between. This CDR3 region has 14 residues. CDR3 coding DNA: TGTGCCACCAGCACAAGACAGTACACCGGGGAGCTGTTTTTT. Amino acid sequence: CATSTRQYTGELFF.

Here the CDR3 reads CASSQTWGSVYNEQFF. The CDR3 nucleotides are TGCGCCAGCAGCCAAACGTGGGGTAGCGTATACAATGAGCAGTTCTTC. The V call is TRBV4-3, the J call TRBJ2-1; TRBD2 is a possible D gene (5 bases). CDR1 and CDR2 from the germline V gene are LGHNA and YSLEER. V gave up 2 bases and J gave up 4 bases, with 15 bases separating them. CDR3 size: 16 residues.

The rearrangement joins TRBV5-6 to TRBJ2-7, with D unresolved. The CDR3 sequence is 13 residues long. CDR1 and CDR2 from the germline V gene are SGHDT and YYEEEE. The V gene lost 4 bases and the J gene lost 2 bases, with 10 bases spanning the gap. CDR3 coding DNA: TGTGCCAGCAGCGGTGGGCCACCCTACGAGCAGTACTTC. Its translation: CASSGGPPYEQYF.